This TCR beta chain is drawn from a study of neoadjuvant anti-PD-1 for oral cavity cancer. The CDR3 loop spans 15 amino acids. V was cut by 5 bases and J by 1 base, with 14 bases left in between. Germline V gene sequence: CDR1 MNHEY, CDR2 SVGAGI. PBMC libraries mostly used approximately 500 ng of input genomic DNA, with six replicates per sample. Measured with immunoSEQ multiplex PCR; TCRdb has only the in-frame clones, and not every one. The sample contains about 8,000 clones, 65% to 75% of which appear only once. The time point denotes: after neoadjuvant nivolumab, at surgical resection. The specimen was PBMCs, collected after nivolumab (anti-PD-1) treatment. The source is a person aged 35 to 85 with oral cavity squamous cell carcinoma. The chain has TRBV6-5 and TRBJ1-1, with D perhaps matching TRBD1 (5 bases). This CDR3 is CASSPAGQQNTEAFF. The CDR3 DNA reads as TGTGCCAGCAGTCCCGCGGGGCAGCAGAACACTGAAGCTTTCTTT.